Listed below are T cell receptor beta chains from one sample, sequenced in a study of post-analysis software for immune sequencing data. MiXCR, applied by TCRdb to the PCR reads, yields one record per CDR3 protein. Here the sample spans approximately 630,000 distinct CDR3 sequences, 59% being singletons. The sample comprised blood. These receptors all stem from a girl aged 2 to 9 with multiple sclerosis. Both conserved end residues are part of each CDR3. A D gene is named only where the DNA matches it firmly. Size is omitted from some rows. Given values are once, few, many or a class for expanded clones.

J | size | D | V | DNA | CDR3
TRBJ2-3 | NA | NA | TRBV5-1 | TGCGCCAGCAGGATTCCAGATAGTTGGCAAGATACGCAGTATTTT | CASRIPDSWQDTQYF
TRBJ2-3 | NA | TRBD2 | TRBV5-1 | TGCGCCAGCAGCTTGGGATCGGCGGGAGGAGAAGATACGCAGTATTTT | CASSLGSAGGEDTQYF
TRBJ2-7 | NA | NA | TRBV4-1 | TGCGCCAGCAGCCAGGTGGTTTCGGTAGCGTATCCCTACGAGCAGTACTTC | CASSQVVSVAYPYEQYF
TRBJ1-2 | NA | NA | TRBV12-3/TRBV12-4 | TGTGCCAGCCTTCAGCCAGGGAGTACGTATGGCTACACCTTC | CASLQPGSTYGYTF
TRBJ2-3 | NA | TRBD1 | TRBV6-4 | TGTGCCAGCAGCCTGATACAGGGGGCTATAGATACGCAGTATTTT | CASSLIQGAIDTQYF
TRBJ1-2 | few | NA | TRBV12-3/TRBV12-4 | TGTGCCAGCAGAATCACAGGGACCTATGGCTACACCTTC | CASRITGTYGYTF
TRBJ2-7 | NA | TRBD1 | TRBV18 | TGTGCCAGCTCACCAGGGATAGGGGGCAAGATCGTGAACGAGCAGTACTTC | CASSPGIGGKIVNEQYF
TRBJ2-1 | NA | NA | TRBV5-1 | TGCGCCAGCAGCTTGGAGAGGGAGCAGTTCTTC | CASSLEREQFF
TRBJ2-5 | NA | NA | TRBV9 | TGTGCCAGCAGCCTTAGAAGTGGCGGAGAACAAGAGACCCAGTACTTC | CASSLRSGGEQETQYF
TRBJ1-2 | NA | NA | TRBV7-2 | TGTGCCAGCAGCCCAGGGAGTGACAGGAGAACTTACACCTTC | CASSPGSDRRTYTF
TRBJ2-5 | NA | NA | TRBV12-3/TRBV12-4 | TGTGCCAGCAGCCAGGGCCCAGAGACCCAGTACTTC | CASSQGPETQYF
TRBJ2-5 | NA | TRBD1 | TRBV6-1 | TGTGCCAGCAGACACAACAGGGGCCAAGAGACCCAGTACTTC | CASRHNRGQETQYF
TRBJ2-7 | few | NA | TRBV20-1 | TGCAGTGCTACGTGGCAGAGCGACTACGAGCAGTACTTC | CSATWQSDYEQYF
TRBJ2-3 | NA | NA | TRBV20-1 | TGCAGTGCTTCCTCCACAGATACGCAGTATTTT | CSASSTDTQYF
TRBJ1-2 | NA | NA | TRBV7-2 | TGTGCCAGCAGCCTATCCCCTACGGGGGCTAGCTATGGCTACACCTTC | CASSLSPTGASYGYTF
TRBJ2-1 | NA | NA | TRBV28 | TGTGCCAGCAGCTGGAGTAGGTACAATGAGCAGTTCTTC | CASSWSRYNEQFF
TRBJ1-4 | NA | NA | TRBV29-1 | TGCAGCGTTGGGGCGCTTGGGGGCAGGGGAAATGAAAAACTGTTTTTT | CSVGALGGRGNEKLFF
TRBJ2-1 | NA | NA | TRBV6-5 | TGTGCCAGCAGTTACGGGGGCGGACAGTTCTTC | CASSYGGGQFF
TRBJ2-1 | NA | TRBD2 | TRBV6-5 | TGTGCCAGCAGAGTTTTAGCGGGAGATGTGAATGAGCAGTTCTTC | CASRVLAGDVNEQFF
TRBJ2-1 | NA | NA | TRBV7-9 | TGTGCCAGCAGCTTCGTTGGACAGCTAAACAATGAGCAGTTCTTC | CASSFVGQLNNEQFF
TRBJ1-5 | once | NA | TRBV6-5 | TGTGCCAGCAGTTACTCAGGGGGGGCTAGCAATCAGCCCCAGCATTTT | CASSYSGGASNQPQHF
TRBJ1-2 | NA | TRBD1 | TRBV7-6 | TGTGCCAGCAGCTCTACGACAGGGGGCAAGACTAACTATGGCTACACCTTC | CASSSTTGGKTNYGYTF
TRBJ2-5 | NA | TRBD1 | TRBV6-5 | TGTGCCAGCAGTTACATTGGGACAGGGGGCGAGACCCAGTACTTC | CASSYIGTGGETQYF
TRBJ2-1 | NA | NA | TRBV29-1 | TGCAGCTACCTCGCGAAGGTGTCCTACAATGAGCAGTTCTTC | CSYLAKVSYNEQFF
TRBJ2-5 | NA | NA | TRBV20-1 | TGCAGTGCTAGAGATAATGGGAGGGGGGCCCAAGAGACCCAGTACTTC | CSARDNGRGAQETQYF
TRBJ1-1 | NA | TRBD1 | TRBV6-2/TRBV6-3 | TGTGCCAGCAGTTTTCAACAGGGGGGGAAGATTACTGAAGCTTTCTTT | CASSFQQGGKITEAFF
TRBJ2-1 | once | TRBD2 | TRBV20-1 | TGCAGTGCTTACCGACTAGCGGATAGCTCCTACAATGAGCAGTTCTTC | CSAYRLADSSYNEQFF
TRBJ2-1 | NA | TRBD2 | TRBV6-2/TRBV6-3 | TGTGCCAGCAGTTACTTCGCGGGGGGACCCGACAATGAGCAGTTCTTC | CASSYFAGGPDNEQFF
TRBJ2-2 | NA | TRBD1 | TRBV4-3 | TGCGCCAGCAGCCAAATGACAGGGGGGCCGAACACCGGGGAGCTGTTTTTT | CASSQMTGGPNTGELFF
TRBJ2-5 | few | NA | TRBV20-1 | TGCAGTGCTAGAGATCAATTCCTGGAGACCCAGTACTTC | CSARDQFLETQYF
TRBJ1-4 | NA | NA | TRBV20-1 | TGCAGTGCTAGAGATGAGGCGACTAATGAAAAACTGTTTTTT | CSARDEATNEKLFF
TRBJ2-1 | few | TRBD2 | TRBV20-1 | TGCAGTGCTGGAGGGACTAGCGGGAGCACCTACAATGAGCAGTTCTTC | CSAGGTSGSTYNEQFF
TRBJ2-2 | NA | NA | TRBV20-1 | TGCAGTGCTAGGGACACCTACACCGGGGAGCTGTTTTTT | CSARDTYTGELFF
TRBJ2-6 | NA | NA | TRBV27 | TGTGCCAGCAGACCATGGGGACCGCACTCTGGGGCCAACGTCCTGACTTTC | CASRPWGPHSGANVLTF
TRBJ2-1 | NA | TRBD1 | TRBV20-1 | TGCAGTGCGTCCAAACAGGGGGTTAACTACAATGAGCAGTTCTTC | CSASKQGVNYNEQFF
TRBJ2-1 | NA | NA | TRBV5-5 | TGTGCCAGCAGCTTGTGGGCAGGGGCCACAAATAGATACAATGAGCAGTTCTTC | CASSLWAGATNRYNEQFF
TRBJ2-7 | NA | NA | TRBV4-3 | TGCGCCAGCAGCCAGGGCCCCCGGGAGCAGTACTTC | CASSQGPREQYF
TRBJ1-1 | NA | NA | TRBV12-3/TRBV12-4 | TGTGCCAGCAGTTTGGGGTTTGCTACGGGTGAAGCTTTCTTT | CASSLGFATGEAFF
TRBJ2-3 | NA | TRBD2 | TRBV7-2 | TGTGCCAGCGGACGATTGGGACTAGGAAGCACAGATACGCAGTATTTT | CASGRLGLGSTDTQYF
TRBJ2-7 | NA | NA | TRBV7-8 | TGTGCCAGCAGCTTAGTGGGCGGCCATGACTACGAGCAGTACTTC | CASSLVGGHDYEQYF
TRBJ2-7 | NA | TRBD1 | TRBV15 | TGTGCCACCAGCAGAGATTGGGGAGACAGGGAAGCCGAGCAGTACTTC | CATSRDWGDREAEQYF
TRBJ1-5 | NA | NA | TRBV6-1 | TGTGCCAGCAGTAGCGTCTCCCTAAATCAGCCCCAGCATTTT | CASSSVSLNQPQHF
TRBJ1-3 | NA | NA | TRBV18 | TGTGCCAGCTCACCAAGGACAACGAGCTCTGGAAACACCATATATTTT | CASSPRTTSSGNTIYF
TRBJ1-5 | NA | TRBD1 | TRBV6-2/TRBV6-3 | TGTGCCAGCAGTTACACCGGGACAGGGGATTTGGCCCAGCATTTT | CASSYTGTGDLAQHF
TRBJ2-2 | few | TRBD2 | TRBV20-1 | TGCAGTGCTAGGCTAGCGGGAGGACCCACCGGGGAGCTGTTTTTT | CSARLAGGPTGELFF
TRBJ2-7 | once | NA | TRBV5-6 | TGTGCCAGCAGCTTCACGTTGGGGTCCTACTACGAGCAGTACTTC | CASSFTLGSYYEQYF
TRBJ1-2 | NA | TRBD1 | TRBV6-2/TRBV6-3 | TGTGCCAGCAGTTACCCCGACAGGGATCCGTGGAACTATGGCTACACCTTC | CASSYPDRDPWNYGYTF
TRBJ2-1 | few | TRBD2 | TRBV25-1 | TGTGCCAGCAGCGCTAGCGGGAGCCCTAGCTCCTACAATGAGCAGTTCTTC | CASSASGSPSSYNEQFF
TRBJ2-3 | NA | TRBD2 | TRBV5-1 | TGCGCCAGCAGCTTGGGGGGGGGGTACCCCACAGATACGCAGTATTTT | CASSLGGGYPTDTQYF
TRBJ2-7 | NA | TRBD1 | TRBV29-1 | TGCGGCGGCGTATCCCGGGACAGGGGATTCTACGAGCAGTACTTC | CGGVSRDRGFYEQYF
TRBJ2-7 | NA | NA | TRBV6-6 | TGTGCCAGCAGTTATAAGGGGGGCCGGTACGAGCGGTACTTC | CASSYKGGRYERYF
TRBJ2-1 | NA | TRBD2 | TRBV29-1 | TGCAGCGTTGCCCTTCCTAGCGGGGGGGCCAATGAGCAGTTCTTC | CSVALPSGGANEQFF
TRBJ2-3 | NA | TRBD2 | TRBV29-1 | TGCAGCGTTGAAGATCGGGCTAGCGGGACCCCAGATACGCAGTATTTT | CSVEDRASGTPDTQYF
TRBJ1-4 | NA | TRBD1 | TRBV5-1 | TGCGCCAGCAGCTTGATTGGGACAGGGGTCAGTGAAAAACTGTTTTTT | CASSLIGTGVSEKLFF
TRBJ2-7 | NA | NA | TRBV4-2 | TGTGCCAGCAGCCAAGATCCGTATGGCACCACCTACGAGCAGTACTTC | CASSQDPYGTTYEQYF
TRBJ1-5 | NA | NA | TRBV7-2 | TGTGCCAGCAGCCCCGATGGGAGATACGGTCAGCCCCAGCATTTT | CASSPDGRYGQPQHF